Listed here are 9 T cell receptor beta chains from one sample, sequenced in a study of T cell responses to AZD1222 COVID-19 vaccine. Measured with immunoSEQ multiplex PCR; TCRdb has only the in-frame clones, and not every one. Of 100,000 to 150,000 clones listed, roughly 92% are singletons. The sequencing here drew on peripheral blood, taken on day 0 of AZD1222 vaccination. The receptors were gathered from an adult in good health.

The chain joins TRBV20-1 to TRBJ1-2; a possible D gene is TRBD1 (5 bases). V lost 5 bases to trimming and J lost 6 bases, with 10 bases between them. Looked up from germline, CDR1 is DFQATT and CDR2 is SNEGSKA (reference sequence). This CDR3 contains 11 residues. CDR3 coding DNA: TGCAGTGCTGGGGGGACCCATGGCTACACCTTC. Translated: CSAGGTHGYTF.

The chain is built from TRBV6-4 and TRBJ2-1, with 7 bases that match TRBD2. The CDR3 is 17 amino acids. CDR1 MRHNA and CDR2 SNTAGT come from the germline V gene. The junction had 12 bases not matched to a gene; V was cut back by 4 bases and J by 3 bases. CDR3 residues: CASSAGGARLGYNEQFF. The CDR3 DNA is TGTGCCAGCAGTGCGGGGGGAGCCCGTCTGGGCTACAATGAGCAGTTCTTC.

This chain joins TRBV7-6 and TRBJ1-3; 7 nucleotides align to TRBD1. The CDR3 totals 16 residues. From germline, CDR1 is SGHVS and CDR2 FNYEAQ. The ends lost 2 bases at V and 2 bases at J; junction bases unmatched: 6. In DNA form, the CDR3 reads TGTGCCAGCAGCTTAAAGCCCGGACAGGCTGGAAACACCATATATTTT. It translates to CASSLKPGQAGNTIYF.

The rearrangement joins TRBV2 to TRBJ1-1, with D possibly being TRBD1 (6 bases). Between the trimmed V and J ends, which lost 8 bases and 7 bases, there was a span of 11 bases. The germline V gene has CDR1 SNHLY and CDR2 FYNNEI. The CDR3 has 11 residues. The CDR3 DNA is TGTGCCAGCCATCGACAGGATGAAGCTTTCTTT. It codes for CASHRQDEAFF.

The CDR3 DNA is TGTGCCAGCAGCTTTCCCAACCAACAGGGGGCTGGTGGCTACACCTTC. Encoded protein: CASSFPNQQGAGGYTF. This chain uses TRBV5-4 with TRBJ1-2; the match to TRBD1 covers 9 bases. The V gene's germline CDR1 is SGHNT and CDR2 YYREEE (reference sequence). V lost 2 bases to trimming and J lost 7 bases; unmatched junction nucleotides: 12. This CDR3 region has 16 residues.

J is TRBJ2-5 and V is TRBV5-4; 8 bases align to TRBD2. Germline CDR1 SGHNT, CDR2 YYREEE (reference sequence). Trimming cost V 5 bases and J 4 bases; bases outside gene matches: 13. The CDR3 has 16 amino acids. The CDR3 nucleotides are TGTGCCAGCAGAAACGGGGGGCTAGCGGGCCTAGAGACCCAGTACTTC. This translates into CASRNGGLAGLETQYF.

This clone was observed a few times. CDR3: CASSDQGTSKAFF. The CDR3 nucleotides read TGCGCCAGCAGTGACCAAGGGACCTCAAAAGCTTTCTTT. The V call is TRBV10-1, the J call TRBJ1-1; tentatively, D is TRBD1 (5 bases). V lost 3 bases and J lost 9, with 14 bases in between. The germline CDR1 and CDR2 sequences are WNHNN and SYGVQD (reference sequence). This CDR3 has 13 amino acids.

This clone was counted once. The J gene is TRBJ1-2, the V gene TRBV12-3 or TRBV12-4; maybe TRBD1 (5 bases). Trimming cost V 4 bases and J 3 bases, with 9 bases left between them. The CDR3 has 13 residues. The CDR3: CASSYGHDYGYTF. CDR3 coding DNA: TGTGCCAGCAGTTATGGACACGACTATGGCTACACCTTC.

This sequence joins TRBV27 and TRBJ1-3; D unresolved. Germline CDR1 MNHEY, CDR2 SMNVEV (reference sequence). V dropped 2 bases and J dropped 1 base, with 9 bases sitting between them. The CDR3 is 15 amino acids. This CDR3 reads CASSLGLRSGNTIYF. The CDR3 bases are TGTGCCAGCAGTTTAGGGCTCCGGTCTGGAAACACCATATATTTT.